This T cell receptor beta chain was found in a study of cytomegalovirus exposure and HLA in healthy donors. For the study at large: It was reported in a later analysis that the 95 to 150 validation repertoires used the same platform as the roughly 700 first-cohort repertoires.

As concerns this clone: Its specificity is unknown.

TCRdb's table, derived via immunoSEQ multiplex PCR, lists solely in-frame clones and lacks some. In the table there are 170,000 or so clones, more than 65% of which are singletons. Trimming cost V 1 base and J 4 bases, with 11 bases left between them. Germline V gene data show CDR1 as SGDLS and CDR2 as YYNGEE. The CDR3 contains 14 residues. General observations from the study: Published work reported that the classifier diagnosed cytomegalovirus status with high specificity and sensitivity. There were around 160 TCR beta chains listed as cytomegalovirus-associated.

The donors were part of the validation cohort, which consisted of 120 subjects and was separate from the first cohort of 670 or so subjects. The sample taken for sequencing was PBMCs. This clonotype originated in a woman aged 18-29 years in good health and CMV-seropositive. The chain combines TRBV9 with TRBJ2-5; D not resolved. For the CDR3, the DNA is TGTGCCAGCAGCGTATATGCAGGATTAGAGACCCAGTACTTC. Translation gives CASSVYAGLETQYF.